A single sample gave rise to the 29 T cell receptor beta chains below, sequenced in a study of regulatory T cells in long-lasting Graves disease. Time point meaning: newly diagnosed GD, antithyroid drugs for less than 3 months. The TCR library was prepared using RNA isolated from PBMCs. iRepertoire HTBI primers and Arm-PCR of CDR3 regions built TCR beta libraries. TCRdb processed the multiplex PCR reads anew with MiXCR; each CDR3 protein has one entry. The data contain roughly 510,000 distinct CDR3 sequences, about 16% of them seen just once; the ten biggest clones take up around 12%. This same sample was also part of a study on T cells in Graves' hyperthyroidism and ophthalmopathy.

Sequencing was performed on peripheral blood mononuclear cells (PBMCs), taken at new diagnosis, from a patient treated with antithyroid drugs. The receptors originated from a man between 18 and 35 years old with Graves disease.

The chain recombines TRBV5-1 with TRBJ2-3; 11 positions agree with TRBD1. The CDR3 runs 20 residues. Germline CDR1 is SGHRS and CDR2 is YFSETQ. The J segment lost 1 base and the V segment lost 0 bases, leaving 13 bases of the junction unmatched. CDR3 coding DNA: TGCGCCAGCAGCTTGGATGGGACAGGGGGAGCAGCCTATGGCACAGATACGCAGTATTTT. Encoded protein: CASSLDGTGGAAYGTDTQYF.

This chain links TRBV5-6 with TRBJ2-7; 9 nucleotides match TRBD1. The CDR3 extends over 14 amino acids. V was clipped by 4 bases and J by 3 bases; unmatched bases: 5. Looked up from germline, CDR1 is SGHDT and CDR2 is YYEEEE. CDR3 loop: CASSPDRGDYEQYF. The CDR3 DNA reads TGTGCCAGCAGCCCGGACAGGGGAGACTACGAGCAGTACTTC.

The V gene is TRBV6-1, the J gene TRBJ2-1, with 8 bases that match TRBD2. The junction had 8 bases not matched to a gene; V was cut back by 7 bases and J by 3 bases. The CDR3 extends over 15 amino acids. Germline V gene sequence: CDR1 MNHNS, CDR2 SASEGT. In nucleotides, the CDR3 is TGTGCCAGCATTGGGTGGGCGGGGGGCTACAATGAGCAGTTCTTC. The encoded protein is CASIGWAGGYNEQFF.

This clonotype was detected ten times or more. The rearrangement links TRBV2 to TRBJ2-5, with D uncertain. CDR1 is SNHLY and CDR2 is FYNNEI in the germline V gene. Trimming pared 3 bases from V and 5 bases from J, leaving 10 bases between. This CDR3 region has 13 residues. CDR3 in amino acids: CASSEESGETQYF. CDR3 nucleotide sequence: TGTGCCAGCAGTGAGGAATCCGGCGAGACCCAGTACTTC.

A remark on this clonotype: A read error may be the cause here, since a much bigger clone is one base away. V gene TRBV28 combines with J gene TRBJ2-1; 7 bases line up with TRBD2. Germline loops: CDR1 MDHEN, CDR2 SYDVKM. The CDR3 extends over 15 amino acids. CDR3 DNA: TGTGCCAGCAGTAAGCTAGCGGAACTTTACAATGGGCAGTTCTTC. Amino acids: CASSKLAELYNGQFF.

This clonotype showed up many times. V gene TRBV28 combines with J gene TRBJ1-5; D perhaps matches TRBD1 (5 bases). The CDR3 covers 15 residues. Germline CDR1 MDHEN, CDR2 SYDVKM. V dropped 2 bases and J dropped 0 bases, with 8 bases sitting between them. The CDR3 DNA reads as TGTGCCAGCAGTTTAGGGGGGAATAGCAATCAGCCCCAGCATTTT. Its protein is CASSLGGNSNQPQHF.

This clonotype was seen many times. V usage is TRBV30 and J usage is TRBJ1-5; 9 nucleotides align to TRBD1. The J segment lost 5 bases and the V segment lost 2 bases, leaving 1 base of the junction unmatched. Germline CDR1 reads GTSNPN; CDR2 reads SVGIG (reference sequence). The CDR3 consists of 13 residues. DNA of the CDR3: TGTGCCTGGAGTCGACAGGGGGATCAGCCCCAGCATTTT. Its translation: CAWSRQGDQPQHF.

This clonotype was counted a few times. This chain connects TRBV12-3 or TRBV12-4 to TRBJ2-2; 10 bases map to TRBD1. V was clipped by 1 base and J by 3 bases; unmatched bases: 2. The CDR3 is 16 residues long. CDR3 residues: CASSLVGTGDTGELFF. CDR3 sequence (DNA): TGTGCCAGCAGTTTAGTCGGGACAGGGGACACCGGGGAGCTGTTTTTT.

This clonotype has ten or more counts. The chain links TRBV30 to TRBJ2-1; 11 nucleotides match TRBD2. The CDR3 is made up of 15 amino acids. CDR1 is GTSNPN and CDR2 is SVGIG in the germline V gene (reference sequence). The V segment lost 4 bases and the J segment 2 bases; nucleotides outside the gene matches: 4. CDR3 DNA sequence: TGTGCCTGGATAGCGGGAGGGAGGGCCTACAATGAGCAGTTCTTC. Translating it yields CAWIAGGRAYNEQFF. The full variable domain, completed using reference TRBV30 and TRBJ2-1, is SQTIHQWPATLVQPVGSPLSLECTVEGTSNPNLYWYRQAAGRGLQLLFYSVGIGQISSEVPQNLSASRPQDRQFILSSKKLLLSDSGFYLCAWIAGGRAYNEQFFGPGTRLTVL.

This clonotype was seen repeatedly, ten times or more. CDR3 protein: CASSDSGRLAGAAEQYF. The CDR3 bases are TGTGCCAGCAGCGACTCGGGCAGACTAGCGGGAGCAGCCGAGCAGTACTTC. The V and J genes are TRBV11-2 and TRBJ2-7, with 12 bases identical to TRBD2. The trim removed 5 bases at V and 6 bases at J, leaving 14 bases unmatched. This CDR3 is 17 amino acids long. Germline V gene data show CDR1 as SGHAT and CDR2 as FQNNGV.

The chain is built from TRBV4-2 and TRBJ1-3, with a possible D match to TRBD1 (6 bases). This CDR3 contains 17 residues. Germline CDR1 LGHNA, CDR2 YNFKEQ. Trimming removed 3 bases from V and 3 bases from J, with 18 bases in between. The CDR3 sequence is CASSHGRDTMFGNTIYF. The CDR3 nucleotides are TGTGCCAGCAGCCATGGCCGGGACACCATGTTTGGAAACACCATATATTTT.

This clonotype was recorded at least ten times. This sequence joins TRBV29-1 and TRBJ1-2, with D perhaps TRBD1 (6 bases). This CDR3 has 15 residues. Trimming pared 6 bases from V and 7 bases from J, leaving 24 bases between. Per germline, CDR1 SQVTM and CDR2 ANQGSEA. This CDR3 reads CSVMGQDRRRGGYTF. The CDR3 DNA reads as TGCAGCGTCATGGGCCAAGACAGGCGTCGGGGTGGCTACACCTTC. Looking up the rest from reference TRBV29-1 and TRBJ1-2 gives the full variable domain: SAVISQKPSRDICQRGTSLTIQCQVDSQVTMMFWYRQQPGQSLTLIATANQGSEATYESGFVIDKFPISRPNLTFSTLTVSNMSPEDSSIYLCSVMGQDRRRGGYTFGSGTRLTVV.

This clonotype was recorded at least ten times. In DNA form, the CDR3 reads TGCGCCAGCAGCACCGGGACTAGCGGATGGGAAGAGACCCAGTACTTC. Its protein is CASSTGTSGWEETQYF. The rearrangement joins TRBV5-1 to TRBJ2-5; the match to TRBD2 covers 11 bases. The CDR3 runs 16 residues. J gave up 3 bases and V 4 bases, and 8 bases lay outside the gene matches. Germline V gives CDR1 SGHRS, CDR2 YFSETQ.

This chain connects TRBV7-9 to TRBJ1-1; 7 bases are a match to TRBD1. The germline gives CDR1 SEHNR, CDR2 FQNEAQ (reference sequence). Trimming at V came to 5 bases and at J to 4 bases, leaving 16 bases not matched to a gene. The CDR3 is 17 amino acids. This chain's CDR3 is CASSGVTGIAIGTEAFF. The CDR3 DNA follows: TGTGCCAGCAGCGGGGTGACAGGGATAGCGATTGGCACTGAAGCTTTCTTT.

This clonotype was detected ten times or more. The CDR3 region is CASREPGLAGGSETQYF. The CDR3 DNA reads as TGTGCCAGCAGAGAGCCGGGACTAGCGGGAGGGTCAGAGACCCAGTACTTC. The rearrangement joins TRBV6-1 to TRBJ2-5; 16 positions agree with TRBD2. V was pared by 6 bases and J by 4 bases, with 8 bases of the junction left unmatched. This CDR3 contains 17 residues. CDR1 and CDR2 (germline): MNHNS, SASEGT.

There are many counts of this clonotype. The chain recombines TRBV11-3 with TRBJ2-1; 8 bases are a match to TRBD2. The CDR3 is made up of 16 amino acids. CDR1 is SGHNT, CDR2 YENEEA, per germline. V was pared by 1 base and J by 0 bases, with 2 bases of the junction left unmatched. The CDR3 spells CASSLARGGSYNEQFF. The DNA for the CDR3 is TGTGCCAGCAGCTTAGCTCGGGGGGGCTCCTACAATGAGCAGTTCTTC.

The chain combines TRBV19 with TRBJ2-2, with 8 bases fitting TRBD1. Germline-derived CDR1 and CDR2 are LNHDA and SQIVND (reference sequence). V trimming: 6 bases; J trimming: 0 bases; junction bases outside the gene matches: 6. The CDR3 consists of 16 residues. CDR3 in DNA: TGTGCCAGTAGGGCAGGACAGGGCGCGAACACCGGGGAGCTGTTTTTT. The encoded protein is CASRAGQGANTGELFF.

This clonotype was observed at least ten times. V gene TRBV20-1 combines with J gene TRBJ2-3, with D perhaps TRBD1 (5 bases). Trimming pared 2 bases from V and 4 bases from J, leaving 10 bases between. The CDR3 runs 13 residues. CDR1 is DFQATT and CDR2 is SNEGSKA in the germline V gene (reference sequence). The CDR3 loop reads CSARRQGPDTQYF. The CDR3 bases are TGCAGTGCTAGACGGCAGGGTCCAGATACGCAGTATTTT.

This clonotype showed up many times. CDR3 residues: CASSEAPNTGELFF. The CDR3 DNA is TGTGCCAGCAGTGAAGCACCCAACACCGGGGAGCTGTTTTTT. This chain links TRBV6-2 or TRBV6-3 with TRBJ2-2, with no clear D. V was trimmed by 5 bases and J by 2 bases, leaving 9 bases between them. The germline V gene has CDR1 MNHEY and CDR2 SVGEGT. CDR3 length: 14 residues.

This clonotype was counted many times. J is TRBJ2-7 and V is TRBV10-3; D may correspond to TRBD1 or TRBD2 (5 bases each). CDR1 ENHRY and CDR2 SYGVKD come from the germline V gene. This CDR3 contains 15 residues. With 3 bases removed from V and 1 base from J, the gap between germline ends came to 13 bases. This CDR3 reads CAISELRGESYEQYF. Here the CDR3 DNA reads TGTGCCATCAGTGAACTTCGAGGGGAGTCCTACGAGCAGTACTTC.

This clonotype was recorded at least ten times. This sequence joins TRBV6-1 and TRBJ1-1, with D perhaps matching TRBD1 (6 bases). The V gene's germline CDR1 is MNHNS and CDR2 SASEGT. Trimming stripped 7 bases from V and 4 bases from J, with 16 bases between. This CDR3 spans 14 amino acids. The chain's CDR3 is CASNKQGLSTEAFF. CDR3 sequence (DNA): TGTGCCAGCAACAAACAGGGACTCTCCACTGAAGCTTTCTTT.

This clonotype was seen ten or more times. The chain carries TRBV3-1 and TRBJ2-5; unclear D gene. V lost 0 bases and J lost 9, with 14 bases in between. The CDR3 has 14 amino acids. Germline V gene data show CDR1 as LGHDT and CDR2 as YNNKEL (reference sequence). CDR3: CASSQDHSLQAQYF. The DNA of the CDR3 is TGTGCCAGCAGCCAAGATCATAGCCTCCAGGCCCAGTACTTC.

This clonotype was detected only a few times. CDR3 DNA: TGTGCCACCAGTGATCGGACAGGGGGCAATCAGCCCCAGCATTTT. Translated, it gives CATSDRTGGNQPQHF. This sequence joins TRBV24-1 and TRBJ1-5, with 9 positions matching TRBD1. The CDR3 totals 15 residues. The junction had 1 base not matched to a gene; V was cut back by 3 bases and J by 2 bases. From germline, CDR1 is KGHDR and CDR2 SFDVKD.

The rearrangement joins TRBV5-1 to TRBJ1-5; TRBD1 aligns across 11 bases. Germline-derived CDR1 and CDR2 are SGHRS and YFSETQ. V lost 3 bases and J lost 2; bases outside the gene matches: 7. The CDR3 has 17 residues. The CDR3 region has the DNA TGCGCCAGCAGCTACGACAGGGGACAGGGGGGCAATCAGCCCCAGCATTTT. It specifies CASSYDRGQGGNQPQHF.

J is TRBJ2-3 and V is TRBV29-1, with 7 bases that match TRBD2. CDR3 length: 15 residues. Germline CDR1 reads SQVTM; CDR2 reads ANQGSEA. Trimming at V came to 1 base and at J to 4 bases, leaving 8 bases not matched to a gene. Written as DNA, the CDR3 is TGCAGCGTTGAAGCCCGCGGGAGTAGGTCAGATACGCAGTATTTT. The encoded protein is CSVEARGSRSDTQYF.

The chain combines TRBV12-3 or TRBV12-4 with TRBJ2-6; D remains ambiguous. The CDR3 is 15 amino acids. Deletions cut 6 bases from V and 0 bases from J, with 9 bases between. The CDR3 here is CASRPQVSGANVLTF. DNA of the CDR3: TGTGCCAGCAGGCCCCAGGTCTCTGGGGCCAACGTCCTGACTTTC.

For this clonotype: Germline and junction disagree at one end, which may indicate a read error. The genes are TRBV6-5 and TRBJ1-3; D gene ambiguous. The CDR3 totals 17 residues. Germline V gives CDR1 MNHEY, CDR2 SVGAGI. CDR3 amino acids: CASSYSRLRGSRNTIYF. In DNA, the CDR3 is TGTGCCAGCAGTTACTCGAGGCTGCGAGGCTCTAGAAACACCATATATTTT.

Comment on this clonotype: At one end the junction does not follow the germline gene, possibly because of a read error. The J gene is TRBJ2-1, the V gene TRBV7-9; D may correspond to TRBD1 or TRBD2 (7 bases each). CDR1 and CDR2 (germline): SEHNR, FQNEAQ (reference sequence). The CDR3 runs to 17 residues. CDR3 in amino acids: CASSLGRGPDGYNEQFF. The CDR3 nucleotides are TGTGCTAGCAGCTTAGGGAGGGGGCCGGATGGCTACAATGAGCAGTTCTTC.

This clonotype was seen at least ten times. The V call is TRBV5-1, the J call TRBJ2-5; D remains unclear. Germline values: CDR1 SGHRS, CDR2 YFSETQ. The germline V and J ends were trimmed by 3 bases and 7 bases, with 13 bases remaining between them. This CDR3 is built from 13 residues. As DNA, the CDR3 is TGCGCCAGCAGCTCCCCAGATGCGAGGACCCAGTACTTC. This encodes CASSSPDARTQYF.